The present T cell receptor (beta chain) was sequenced within a study of cytomegalovirus exposure and HLA in healthy donors. Trimming took 1 base from V and 14 from J; bases not matched to a gene: 16. The CDR3 is made up of 16 amino acids. Germline V CDR1 and CDR2: LNHNV, YYDKDF (reference sequence). PCR primers comprised 60 Vbeta and 13 Jbeta primers. Assay: immunoSEQ multiplex PCR; the TCRdb copy retains only in-frame clones and omits some. The data contain more than 150,000 clones, around 82% of them seen just once; the ten biggest clones take up less than 0.4%. Study-wide findings and caveats: Reportedly, a later analysis found an Asian-associated ancestry cluster had fewer N-insertions than the approximately 600-donor mean. The listing of 160 or so TCR beta chains classed them as cytomegalovirus-associated.

Healthy bone marrow donors formed the donor group. In the case of this clone: Its matching antigen is unknown.

Sequencing was carried out using PBMCs. The source is a boy aged 2 to 10 in good health and CMV-seronegative. This rearrangement joins TRBV15 to TRBJ1-2; 10 bases map to TRBD1. CDR3 nucleotides: TGTGCCACCAGCAGAGGGGTTCCTTTGACAGGGGGCCTGGTAACCTTC. Its protein product is CATSRGVPLTGGLVTF.